Detailed here is one T cell receptor beta chain. The data were obtained in a study of cytomegalovirus exposure and HLA in healthy donors. Donors consisted of healthy bone marrow donors. The study ran its PCR with 60 Vbeta and 13 Jbeta primers. Data came from immunoSEQ multiplex PCR; TCRdb stores just in-frame clones and leaves some out. The sample records 200,000 to 300,000 clones, more than 75% being singletons. Germline CDR1 and CDR2: MGHRA and YSYEKL. The germline V and J ends were trimmed by 4 bases and 3 bases, with 10 bases remaining between them. The CDR3 spans 13 residues. Specimen: PBMCs. The rearrangement links TRBV4-1 to TRBJ2-7, with D tentatively TRBD2 (5 bases). The clonotype comes from a girl aged 2 to 9 in good health and CMV-seronegative. CDR3 coding DNA: TGCGCCAGCAGCCCCTCGAGGGACTACGAGCAGTACTTC. Translation gives CASSPSRDYEQYF.